A single sample is the source of the 10 T cell receptor beta chains below, sequenced in a study of OX40 agonist ivuxolimab in advanced cancers. Method: immunoSEQ multiplex PCR; TCRdb's copy keeps in-frame clones and lacks some. The sample lists approximately 47,000 clones; about 87% were seen once. This specimen was CD4+ or CD8+ T cells sorted from blood, taken in a trial of the OX40 agonist ivuxolimab. These receptors all stem from an adult with an advanced solid tumor such as melanoma, head and neck, liver or kidney cancer.

The chain recombines TRBV6-6 with TRBJ2-7; D is perhaps TRBD1 (6 bases). V was cut by 4 bases and J by 2 bases, with 15 bases left in between. This CDR3 has 15 residues. From germline, CDR1 is MNHNY and CDR2 SVGAGI (reference sequence). CDR3 sequence (DNA): TGTGCCAGCAGTTTAACGACAGGCCGTCCCTACGAGCAGTACTTC. Residues: CASSLTTGRPYEQYF.

In this sample, this clone turned up a few times. The genes are TRBV19 and TRBJ1-1; TRBD1 might be the D (6 bases). Germline V gene data show CDR1 as LNHDA and CDR2 as SQIVND (reference sequence). The V gene lost 3 bases and the J gene lost 6 bases, with 14 bases spanning the gap. The CDR3 spans 14 residues. CDR3: CASSIFGGSPEAFF. Here the CDR3 DNA reads TGTGCCAGTAGTATCTTTGGGGGCTCGCCTGAAGCTTTCTTT.

This clone was counted once. The V gene is TRBV2, the J gene TRBJ1-3; the match to TRBD1 covers 9 bases. The J segment lost 7 bases and the V segment lost 5 bases, leaving 6 bases of the junction unmatched. CDR3 size: 14 residues. Germline-derived CDR1 and CDR2 are SNHLY and FYNNEI. As DNA, the CDR3 is TGTGCCAGCAGTAACCGGGACAGGGAGAACACCATATATTTT. As protein: CASSNRDRENTIYF. Full variable domain (missing parts from reference TRBV2 and TRBJ1-3): EPEVTQTPSHQVTQMGQEVILRCVPISNHLYFYWYRQILGQKVEFLVSFYNNEISEKSEIFDDQFSVERPDGSNFTLKIRSTKLEDSAMYFCASSNRDRENTIYFGEGSWLTVV.

The gene calls are TRBV7-3 and TRBJ2-2, with 9 bases lining up with TRBD1. J lost 4 bases, V lost 5 bases, and 11 bases had no gene match. Germline lookup yields CDR1 SGHTA and CDR2 FQGTGA. The CDR3 has 17 amino acids. The CDR3, as DNA: TGTGCCAGCAGCCCTCCCCCGGGACAGGGTACCACCGGGGAGCTGTTTTTT. It specifies CASSPPPGQGTTGELFF.

The rearrangement links TRBV30 to TRBJ2-7; D remains unclear. Germline V gene data show CDR1 as GTSNPN and CDR2 as SVGIG (reference sequence). The V gene lost 0 bases and the J gene lost 2 bases, with 11 bases spanning the gap. This CDR3 region has 14 residues. The CDR3: CAWSVLQQPYEQYF. Here the CDR3 DNA reads TGTGCCTGGAGTGTATTACAGCAACCCTACGAGCAGTACTTC.

J is TRBJ1-1 and V is TRBV2; the D gene is possibly TRBD1 (6 bases). This CDR3 is 14 amino acids long. V was clipped by 6 bases and J by 3 bases, with 14 bases between them. Germline CDR1 and CDR2: SNHLY and FYNNEI. CDR3 region: CASREGERDTEAFF. DNA for the CDR3: TGTGCCAGCAGGGAGGGGGAGAGGGACACTGAAGCTTTCTTT.

V usage is TRBV2 and J usage is TRBJ2-5, with a possible D match to TRBD1 (5 bases). The CDR3 sequence is 13 residues long. The germline V gene has CDR1 SNHLY and CDR2 FYNNEI. The V and J ends lost 0 bases and 7 bases respectively, with 9 bases between them. CDR3 amino acids: CASSEAAQGTQYF. DNA of the CDR3: TGTGCCAGCAGTGAAGCGGCCCAGGGGACCCAGTACTTC.

This clone has only a few counts. V usage is TRBV2 and J usage is TRBJ2-5, with D possibly matching TRBD1 (5 bases). Germline lookup yields CDR1 SNHLY and CDR2 FYNNEI. Trimming left V 6 bases short and J 5 bases short, with 16 bases between. There are 14 residues in the CDR3. The CDR3 coding sequence is TGTGCCAGCAGCTACGACTGGGGCCGGGAGACCCAGTACTTC. This codes for CASSYDWGRETQYF.

This chain connects TRBV5-5 to TRBJ2-3; the D is unclear. CDR1 is SGHKS, CDR2 YYEKEE, per germline (reference sequence). V lost 4 bases to trimming and J lost 2 bases, with 14 bases between them. The CDR3 is 15 amino acids. CDR3 DNA sequence: TGTGCCAGCAGCATTACCGGAGTTACCACAGATACGCAGTATTTT. Translation gives CASSITGVTTDTQYF.

The CDR3 spells CASSVAQTGAGEQFF. DNA of the CDR3: TGTGCCAGCAGCGTAGCTCAAACAGGGGCAGGGGAGCAGTTCTTC. V usage is TRBV9 and J usage is TRBJ2-1; TRBD1 matches at 7 bases. CDR3 length equals 15 residues. J lost 10 bases, V lost 0 bases, and 10 bases had no gene match. Looked up from germline, CDR1 is SGDLS and CDR2 is YYNGEE.